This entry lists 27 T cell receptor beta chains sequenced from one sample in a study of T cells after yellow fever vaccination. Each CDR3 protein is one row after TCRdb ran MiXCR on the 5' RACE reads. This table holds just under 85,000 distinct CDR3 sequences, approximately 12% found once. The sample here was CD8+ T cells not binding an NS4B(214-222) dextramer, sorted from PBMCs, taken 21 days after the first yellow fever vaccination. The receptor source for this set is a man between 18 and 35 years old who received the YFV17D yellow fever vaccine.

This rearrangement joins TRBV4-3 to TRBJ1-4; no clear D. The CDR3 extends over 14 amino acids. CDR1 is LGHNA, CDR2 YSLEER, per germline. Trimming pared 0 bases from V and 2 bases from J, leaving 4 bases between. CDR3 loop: CASSQDSTNEKLFF. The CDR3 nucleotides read TGCGCCAGCAGCCAAGACAGCACTAATGAAAAACTGTTTTTT.

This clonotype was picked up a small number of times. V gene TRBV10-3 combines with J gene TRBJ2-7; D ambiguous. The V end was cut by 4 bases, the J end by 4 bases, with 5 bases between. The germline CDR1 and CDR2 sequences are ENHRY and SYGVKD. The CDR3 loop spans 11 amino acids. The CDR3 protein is CAISGGYEQYV. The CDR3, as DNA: TGTGCCATCAGTGGGGGTTACGAGCAGTACGTC.

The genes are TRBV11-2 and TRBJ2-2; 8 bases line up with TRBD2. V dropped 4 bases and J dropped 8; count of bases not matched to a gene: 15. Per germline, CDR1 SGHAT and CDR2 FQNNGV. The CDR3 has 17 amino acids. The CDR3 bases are TGTGCCAGCAGCTCAGTGGAATGGACTAGCTTTCCTGGGGAGCTGTTTTTT. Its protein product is CASSSVEWTSFPGELFF.

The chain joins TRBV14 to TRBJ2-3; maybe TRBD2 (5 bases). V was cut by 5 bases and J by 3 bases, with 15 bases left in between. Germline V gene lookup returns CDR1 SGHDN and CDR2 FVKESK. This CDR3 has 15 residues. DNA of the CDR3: TGTGCCAGCAGCACCCGGGAATCGCTTACAGATACGCAGTATTTT. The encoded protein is CASSTRESLTDTQYF.

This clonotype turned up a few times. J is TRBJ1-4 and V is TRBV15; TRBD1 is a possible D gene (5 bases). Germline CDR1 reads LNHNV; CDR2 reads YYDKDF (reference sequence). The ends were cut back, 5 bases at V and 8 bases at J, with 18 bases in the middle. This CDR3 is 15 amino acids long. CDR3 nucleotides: TGTGCCACCAGCCCTGAAGGGGCTCTCGGGGAAAAACTGTTTTTT. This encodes CATSPEGALGEKLFF.

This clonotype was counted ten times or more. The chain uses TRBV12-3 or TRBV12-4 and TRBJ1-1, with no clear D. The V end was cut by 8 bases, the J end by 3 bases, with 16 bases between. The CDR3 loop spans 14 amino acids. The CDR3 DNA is TGTGCCAGCGGCGCTGGACCTGCGGACACTGAAGCTTTCTTT. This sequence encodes CASGAGPADTEAFF.

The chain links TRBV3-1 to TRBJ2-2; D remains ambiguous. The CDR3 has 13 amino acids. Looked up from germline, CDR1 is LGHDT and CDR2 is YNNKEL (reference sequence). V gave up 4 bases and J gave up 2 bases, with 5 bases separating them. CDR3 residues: CASSPENTGELFF. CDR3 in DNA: TGTGCCAGCAGCCCGGAAAACACCGGGGAGCTGTTTTTT.

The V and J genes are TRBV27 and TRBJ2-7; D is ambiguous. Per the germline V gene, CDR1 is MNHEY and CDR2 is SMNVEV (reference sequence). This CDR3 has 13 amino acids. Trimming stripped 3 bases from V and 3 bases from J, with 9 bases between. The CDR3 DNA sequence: TGTGCCAGCAGTTTTTCTTCCTACTACGAGCAGTACTTC. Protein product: CASSFSSYYEQYF.

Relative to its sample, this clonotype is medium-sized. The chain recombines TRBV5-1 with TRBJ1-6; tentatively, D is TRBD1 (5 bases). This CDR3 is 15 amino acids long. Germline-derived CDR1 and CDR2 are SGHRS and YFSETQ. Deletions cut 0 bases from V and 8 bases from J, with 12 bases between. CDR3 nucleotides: TGCGCCAGCAGCTTGGGGGACCGCCTGTATTCACCCCTCCACTTT. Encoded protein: CASSLGDRLYSPLHF.

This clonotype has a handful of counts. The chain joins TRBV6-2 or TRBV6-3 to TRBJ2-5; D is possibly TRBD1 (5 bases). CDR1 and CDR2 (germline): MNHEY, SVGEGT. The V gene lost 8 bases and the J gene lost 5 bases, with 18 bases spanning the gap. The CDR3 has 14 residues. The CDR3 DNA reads TGTGCCAGCGGACCTACAGGTTTTTGGGAGACCCAGTACTTC. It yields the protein CASGPTGFWETQYF.

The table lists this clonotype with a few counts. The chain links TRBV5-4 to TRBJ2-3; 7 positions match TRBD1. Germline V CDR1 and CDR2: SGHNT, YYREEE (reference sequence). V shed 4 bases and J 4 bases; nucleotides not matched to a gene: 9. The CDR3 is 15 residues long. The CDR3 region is CASSPGTAPADTQYF. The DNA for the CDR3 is TGTGCCAGCAGCCCCGGGACAGCTCCGGCAGATACGCAGTATTTT. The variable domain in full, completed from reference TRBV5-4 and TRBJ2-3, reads ETGVTQSPTHLIKTRGQQVTLRCSSQSGHNTVSWYQQALGQGPQFIFQYYREEENGRGNFPPRFSGLQFPNYSSELNVNALELDDSALYLCASSPGTAPADTQYFGPGTRLTVL.

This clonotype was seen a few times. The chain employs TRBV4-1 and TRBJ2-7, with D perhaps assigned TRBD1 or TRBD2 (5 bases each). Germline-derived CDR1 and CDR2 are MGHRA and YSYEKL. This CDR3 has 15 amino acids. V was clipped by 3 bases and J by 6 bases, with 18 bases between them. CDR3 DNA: TGCGCCAGCAGCCACGGGGCAGGGAGTAATCGCGAGCAGTACTTC. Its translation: CASSHGAGSNREQYF.

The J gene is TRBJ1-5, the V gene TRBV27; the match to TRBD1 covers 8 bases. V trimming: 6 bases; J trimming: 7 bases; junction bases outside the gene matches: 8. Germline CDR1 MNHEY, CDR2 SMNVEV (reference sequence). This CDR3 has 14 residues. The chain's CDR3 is CASSHGQGGQPQHF. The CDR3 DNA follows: TGTGCCAGCAGCCATGGACAGGGCGGGCAGCCCCAGCATTTT.

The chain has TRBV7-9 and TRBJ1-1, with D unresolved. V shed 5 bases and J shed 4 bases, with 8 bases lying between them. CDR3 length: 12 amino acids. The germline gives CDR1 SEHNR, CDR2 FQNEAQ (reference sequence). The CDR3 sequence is CASSPYFTEAFF. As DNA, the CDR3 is TGTGCCAGCAGCCCGTACTTCACTGAAGCTTTCTTT.

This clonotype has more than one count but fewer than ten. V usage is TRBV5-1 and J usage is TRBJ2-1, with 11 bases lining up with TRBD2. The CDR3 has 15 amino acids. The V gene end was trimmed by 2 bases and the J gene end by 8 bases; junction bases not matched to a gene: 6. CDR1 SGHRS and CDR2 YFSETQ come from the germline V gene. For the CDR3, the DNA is TGCGCCAGCAGCTTTAGACTAGCGGGGTCAGATGAGCAGTTCTTC. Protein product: CASSFRLAGSDEQFF.

The CDR3 here is CASSLNIPGQKTNEQFF. The CDR3 nucleotides are TGCGCCAGCAGCTTGAACATCCCGGGACAGAAGACCAATGAGCAGTTCTTC. The V and J genes are TRBV5-1 and TRBJ2-1, with 7 bases aligning to TRBD1. CDR3 length equals 17 residues. J was trimmed by 6 bases and V by 1 base; bases with no gene match: 13. CDR1 SGHRS and CDR2 YFSETQ come from the germline V gene.

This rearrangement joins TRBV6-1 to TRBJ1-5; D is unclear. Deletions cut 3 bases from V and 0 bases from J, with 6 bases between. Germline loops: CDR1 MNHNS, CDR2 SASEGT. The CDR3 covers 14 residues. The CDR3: CASSDYSSNQPQHF. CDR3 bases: TGTGCCAGCAGTGATTATAGTAGCAATCAGCCCCAGCATTTT.

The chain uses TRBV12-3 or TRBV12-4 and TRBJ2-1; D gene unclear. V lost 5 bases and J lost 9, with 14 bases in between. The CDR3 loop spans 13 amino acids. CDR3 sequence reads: CASSPPGLGEQFF. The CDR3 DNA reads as TGTGCCAGCAGTCCCCCGGGTTTAGGTGAGCAGTTCTTC.

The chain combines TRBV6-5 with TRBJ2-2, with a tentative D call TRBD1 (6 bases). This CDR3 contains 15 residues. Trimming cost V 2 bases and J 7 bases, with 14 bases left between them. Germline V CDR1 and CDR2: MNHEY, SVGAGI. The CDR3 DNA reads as TGTGCCAGCAGTTACGCCCAGGGGTCTGTCGGGGAGCTGTTTTTT. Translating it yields CASSYAQGSVGELFF.

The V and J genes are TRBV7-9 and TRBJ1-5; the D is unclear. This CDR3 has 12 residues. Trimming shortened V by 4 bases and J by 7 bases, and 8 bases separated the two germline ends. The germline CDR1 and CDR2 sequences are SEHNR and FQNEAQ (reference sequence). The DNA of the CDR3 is TGTGCCAGCAGCTCAAAGAACCAGCCCCAGCATTTT. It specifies CASSSKNQPQHF.

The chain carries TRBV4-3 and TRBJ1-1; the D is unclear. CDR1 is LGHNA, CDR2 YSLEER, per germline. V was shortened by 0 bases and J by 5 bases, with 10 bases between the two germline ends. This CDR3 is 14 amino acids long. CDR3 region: CASSQDWGRTEAFF. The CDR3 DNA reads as TGCGCCAGCAGCCAAGACTGGGGAAGAACTGAAGCTTTCTTT.

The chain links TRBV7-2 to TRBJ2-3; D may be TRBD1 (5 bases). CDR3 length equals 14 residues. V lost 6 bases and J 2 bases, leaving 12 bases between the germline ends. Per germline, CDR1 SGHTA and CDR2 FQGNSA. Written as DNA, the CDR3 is TGTGCCAGCAGTTCCCAGGGTATCACAGATACGCAGTATTTT. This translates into CASSSQGITDTQYF. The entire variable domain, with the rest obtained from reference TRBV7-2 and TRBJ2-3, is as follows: GAGVSQSPSNKVTEKGKDVELRCDPISGHTALYWYRQSLGQGLEFLIYFQGNSAPDKSGLPSDRFSAERTGGSVSTLTIQRTQQEDSAVYLCASSSQGITDTQYFGPGTRLTVL.

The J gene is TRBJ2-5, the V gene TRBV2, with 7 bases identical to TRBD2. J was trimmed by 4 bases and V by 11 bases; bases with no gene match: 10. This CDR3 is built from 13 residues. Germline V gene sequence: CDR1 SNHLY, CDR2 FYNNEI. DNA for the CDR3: TGTGCCTACGTACGAGCGGGGAGAGAGACCCAGTACTTC. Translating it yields CAYVRAGRETQYF.

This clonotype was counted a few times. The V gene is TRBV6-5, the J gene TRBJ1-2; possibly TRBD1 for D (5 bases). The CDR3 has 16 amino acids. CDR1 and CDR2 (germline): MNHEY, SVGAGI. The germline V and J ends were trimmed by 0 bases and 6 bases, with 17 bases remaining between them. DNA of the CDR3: TGTGCCAGCAGTTACTCGGGTTTAGGGCCAGGGAATGGCTACACCTTC. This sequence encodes CASSYSGLGPGNGYTF.

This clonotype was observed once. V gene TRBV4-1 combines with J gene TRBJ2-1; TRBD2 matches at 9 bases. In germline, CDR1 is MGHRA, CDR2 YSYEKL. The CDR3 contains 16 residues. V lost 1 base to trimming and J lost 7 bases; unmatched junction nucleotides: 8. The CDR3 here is CASSQGGLAGTNEQFF. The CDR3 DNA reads TGCGCCAGCAGCCAAGGAGGCCTAGCGGGGACTAATGAGCAGTTCTTC.

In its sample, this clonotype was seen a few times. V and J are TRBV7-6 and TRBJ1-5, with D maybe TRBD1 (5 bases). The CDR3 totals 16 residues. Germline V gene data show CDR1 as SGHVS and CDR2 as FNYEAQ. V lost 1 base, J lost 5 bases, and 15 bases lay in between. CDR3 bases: TGTGCCAGCAGCTTAGGGGTGGGACGGCCTGATCAGCCCCAGCATTTT. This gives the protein CASSLGVGRPDQPQHF.

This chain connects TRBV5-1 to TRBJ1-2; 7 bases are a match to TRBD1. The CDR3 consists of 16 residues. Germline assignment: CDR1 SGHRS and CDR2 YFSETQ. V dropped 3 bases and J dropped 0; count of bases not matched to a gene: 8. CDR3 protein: CASSSGTEPTNYGYTF. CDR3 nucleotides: TGCGCCAGCAGCTCCGGGACAGAGCCCACTAACTATGGCTACACCTTC.